This T cell receptor (beta chain) was sequenced for a study of chemoradiotherapy in HPV16-positive cancers. The CDR3 length is 17 residues. The junction had 10 bases not matched to a gene; V was cut back by 0 bases and J by 5 bases. Germline V gene lookup returns CDR1 KGHSH and CDR2 LQKENI. Details on this clone: Its antigen is unknown.

Whole-study results and caveats: Non-HPV-specific T cells did not expand in tumors during treatment, whereas candidate HPV-specific clones and E7-related motifs did.

Repertoires were sampled repeatedly during chemoradiotherapy. Repertoires were generated with immunoSEQ multiplex PCR, while TCRdb's copy carries only in-frame clones and drops some. The table shows several thousand clones, with roughly two thirds occurring only once. The TCR sequence derives from a human donor with HPV-associated anogenital cancer. V usage is TRBV18 and J usage is TRBJ2-4; 7 bases agree with TRBD2. The sequencing used tumor tissue, collected from a patient who underwent chemoradiotherapy. This CDR3 reads CASSPPNLSGTQNIQYF. CDR3 DNA sequence: TGTGCCAGCTCACCACCCAATTTAAGCGGGACCCAAAACATTCAGTACTTC.